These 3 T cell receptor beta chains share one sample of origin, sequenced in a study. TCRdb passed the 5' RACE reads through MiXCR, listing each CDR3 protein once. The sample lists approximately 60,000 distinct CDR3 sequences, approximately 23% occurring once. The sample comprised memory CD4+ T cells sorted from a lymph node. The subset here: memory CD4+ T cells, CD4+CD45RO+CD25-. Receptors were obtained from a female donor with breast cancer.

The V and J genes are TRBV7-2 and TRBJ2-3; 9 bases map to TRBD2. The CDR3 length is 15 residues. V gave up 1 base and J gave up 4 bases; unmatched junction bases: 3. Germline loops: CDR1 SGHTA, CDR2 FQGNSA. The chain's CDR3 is CASSLVAGGADTQYF. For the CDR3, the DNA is TGTGCCAGCAGCTTAGTGGCGGGAGGGGCAGATACGCAGTATTTT.

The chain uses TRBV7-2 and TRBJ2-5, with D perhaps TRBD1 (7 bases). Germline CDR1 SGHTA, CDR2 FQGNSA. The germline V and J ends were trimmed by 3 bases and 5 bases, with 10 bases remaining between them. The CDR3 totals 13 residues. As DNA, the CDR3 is TGTGCCAGCAGCTTCAGGGGGAGGGAGACCCAGTACTTC. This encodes CASSFRGRETQYF.

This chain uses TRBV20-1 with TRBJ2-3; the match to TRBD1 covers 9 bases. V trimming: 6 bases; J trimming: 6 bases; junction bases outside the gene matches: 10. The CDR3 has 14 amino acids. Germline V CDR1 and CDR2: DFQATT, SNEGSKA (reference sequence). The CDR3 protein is CSAPLDRGRDTQYF. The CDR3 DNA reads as TGCAGTGCGCCCTTGGACAGGGGAAGGGATACGCAGTATTTT.